These 28 T cell receptor beta chains were all obtained from the same sample, sequenced in a study of blood T cell repertoires in COVID-19. TCRdb's table, derived via immunoSEQ multiplex PCR, lists solely in-frame clones and lacks some. This table has roughly 240,000 clones, roughly 80% appearing once. The sequencing input was peripheral blood. These receptor sequences come from a man in his sixties who had recovered from COVID-19.

J is TRBJ2-3 and V is TRBV4-1; no firm D call. The V end was cut by 0 bases, the J end by 0 bases, with 7 bases between. Germline CDR1 is MGHRA and CDR2 is YSYEKL. This CDR3 is built from 15 residues. This CDR3 is CASSQDNPSTDTQYF. The CDR3 DNA sequence: TGCGCCAGCAGCCAAGATAATCCGAGCACAGATACGCAGTATTTT.

CDR3 loop: CASSQRPGTGGNEQYF. The CDR3, as DNA: TGTGCCAGCAGCCAAAGACCCGGGACAGGGGGTAACGAGCAGTACTTC. V gene TRBV4-2 combines with J gene TRBJ2-7, with TRBD1 matching over 11 bases. This CDR3 region has 16 residues. The germline gives CDR1 LGHNA, CDR2 YNFKEQ. Losses at the gene ends were 2 bases for V and 5 bases for J; bases not matched to a gene: 8.

This clone was recorded a few times. The chain couples TRBV5-1 to TRBJ1-6; D possibly corresponds to TRBD1 (6 bases). The V and J ends lost 0 bases and 10 bases respectively, with 14 bases between them. The CDR3 extends over 15 amino acids. The V gene's germline CDR1 is SGHRS and CDR2 YFSETQ. The CDR3 is CASSLATGMGSPLHF. CDR3 coding DNA: TGCGCCAGCAGCTTGGCAACAGGGATGGGATCACCCCTCCACTTT.

This rearrangement joins TRBV7-9 to TRBJ2-1; no firm D call. Per the germline V gene, CDR1 is SEHNR and CDR2 is FQNEAQ (reference sequence). The V gene lost 5 bases and the J gene lost 0 bases, with 8 bases spanning the gap. This CDR3 spans 14 amino acids. This chain's CDR3 is CASSPSSSYNEQFF. The DNA of the CDR3 is TGTGCCAGCAGCCCTTCGAGCTCCTACAATGAGCAGTTCTTC.

The count of this clone is one. The V gene is TRBV5-1, the J gene TRBJ1-1; perhaps TRBD1 as D (5 bases). Germline-derived CDR1 and CDR2 are SGHRS and YFSETQ. CDR3 length equals 16 residues. The V end lost 3 bases, the J end lost 3 bases, and 18 bases lay between the germline ends. CDR3 nucleotides: TGCGCCAGCAGCTACGGGACGGGGGGTTTGGACACTGAAGCTTTCTTT. Amino acid sequence: CASSYGTGGLDTEAFF.

The chain joins TRBV4-1 to TRBJ2-7, with 7 positions matching TRBD1. Looked up from germline, CDR1 is MGHRA and CDR2 is YSYEKL. Trimming removed 5 bases from V and 4 bases from J; junction bases left unmatched: 8. CDR3 length: 14 residues. CDR3 in amino acids: CASSGTAQTYEQYF. CDR3 coding DNA: TGCGCCAGCAGCGGGACAGCTCAGACGTACGAGCAGTACTTC.

The chain is built from TRBV6-5 and TRBJ2-3; 11 nucleotides align to TRBD1. The germline CDR1 and CDR2 sequences are MNHEY and SVGAGI. V lost 4 bases and J lost 6; bases outside the gene matches: 6. CDR3 length: 15 amino acids. The chain's CDR3 is CASSLDRGLGDTQYF. In DNA, the CDR3 is TGTGCCAGCAGTTTGGACAGGGGGCTCGGGGATACGCAGTATTTT.

The chain carries TRBV30 and TRBJ2-6; 11 nucleotides line up with TRBD2. The CDR3 extends over 18 amino acids. Germline V gene sequence: CDR1 GTSNPN, CDR2 SVGIG (reference sequence). V lost 2 bases, J lost 3 bases, and 9 bases stayed unmatched. CDR3 coding DNA: TGTGCCTGGAGTTTCGGTTGGCTAGCGGGGGGTGGGGCCAACGTCCTGACTTTC. Protein product: CAWSFGWLAGGGANVLTF.

With respect to this clone: This likely comes from a read error, as the CDR3 has no conserved phenylalanine or tryptophan at its end. No DNA is shown, since the ends of the CDR3 on it are uncertain; the CDR3 is the one TCRdb lists. This chain uses TRBV13 with TRBJ2-7; TRBD2 reflects the table's D call only, with no check against the DNA. Germline CDR1 is PRHDT and CDR2 is FYEKMQ (reference sequence). The length of the CDR3 is 11 amino acids, counting both ends. The chain's CDR3 is CASSSGGRAII.

The genes are TRBV4-2 and TRBJ1-6, with 12 positions matching TRBD1. The germline CDR1 and CDR2 sequences are LGHNA and YNFKEQ. The CDR3 runs to 16 residues. The junction had 2 bases not matched to a gene; V was cut back by 0 bases and J by 8 bases. CDR3: CASSQEGTGGDSPLHF. In DNA form, the CDR3 reads TGTGCCAGCAGCCAAGAAGGGACAGGGGGCGATTCACCCCTCCACTTT.

CDR3 sequence (DNA): TGCGCCAGCAGCCAAGTTATGAAGCTCCCTAGCCTAAATGAGCAGTTCTTC. The encoded protein is CASSQVMKLPSLNEQFF. The V gene is TRBV4-1, the J gene TRBJ2-1, with a tentative D call TRBD2 (5 bases). CDR3 length: 17 amino acids. From germline, CDR1 is MGHRA and CDR2 YSYEKL. The V gene lost 1 base and the J gene lost 7 bases, with 20 bases spanning the gap.

V and J are TRBV5-1 and TRBJ2-2; TRBD1 matches at 8 bases. J was trimmed by 4 bases and V by 4 bases; bases with no gene match: 6. Per germline, CDR1 SGHRS and CDR2 YFSETQ. This CDR3 spans 15 amino acids. This chain's CDR3 is CASSLRQGSTGELFF. In nucleotides, the CDR3 is TGCGCCAGCAGCCTAAGACAGGGGAGCACCGGGGAGCTGTTTTTT.

This chain joins TRBV2 and TRBJ2-3, with D perhaps matching TRBD1 (6 bases). The length of the CDR3 is 15 residues. V lost 6 bases to trimming and J lost 2 bases, with 15 bases between them. Looked up from germline, CDR1 is SNHLY and CDR2 is FYNNEI. CDR3 residues: CASRKTGTHTDTQYF. The DNA for the CDR3 is TGTGCCAGCAGGAAAACAGGGACGCACACAGATACGCAGTATTTT.

The sample holds a few counts of this clone. The genes are TRBV5-6 and TRBJ2-2; 10 nucleotides line up with TRBD1. This CDR3 contains 14 residues. Trimming at V came to 4 bases and at J to 7 bases, leaving 4 bases not matched to a gene. CDR1 is SGHDT and CDR2 is YYEEEE in the germline V gene. CDR3 DNA sequence: TGTGCCAGCAGCCGGACAGGGGGAGACGGGGAGCTGTTTTTT. The encoded protein is CASSRTGGDGELFF.

The chain couples TRBV27 to TRBJ2-6, with 10 bases lining up with TRBD1. The CDR3 totals 17 residues. Trimming at V came to 3 bases and at J to 2 bases, leaving 4 bases not matched to a gene. Germline assignment: CDR1 MNHEY and CDR2 SMNVEV (reference sequence). CDR3 sequence: CASSFSGQGAGANVLTF. In DNA, the CDR3 is TGTGCCAGCAGTTTCTCCGGACAGGGGGCTGGGGCCAACGTCCTGACTTTC. Full variable domain (missing parts from reference TRBV27 and TRBJ2-6): EAQVTQNPRYLITVTGKKLTVTCSQNMNHEYMSWYRQDPGLGLRQIYYSMNVEVTDKGDVPEGYKVSRKEKRNFPLILESPSPNQTSLYFCASSFSGQGAGANVLTFGAGSRLTVL.

The chain uses TRBV5-6 and TRBJ1-3; TRBD1 matches 7 bases. The CDR3 is 13 amino acids. Looked up from germline, CDR1 is SGHDT and CDR2 is YYEEEE. With V trimmed by 2 bases and J by 8 bases, 4 bases remained unmatched. This CDR3 reads CASSFDRVDTIYF. The CDR3 DNA reads TGTGCCAGCAGCTTTGACAGGGTTGACACCATATATTTT.

CDR3 in DNA: TGCGCCAGCAGCTCAGGCTATACCACAGATACGCAGTATTTT. Amino acids: CASSSGYTTDTQYF. V gene TRBV5-1 combines with J gene TRBJ2-3, with D unclear. Trimming removed 3 bases from V and 2 bases from J, with 10 bases in between. This CDR3 has 14 residues. CDR1 is SGHRS and CDR2 is YFSETQ in the germline V gene.

The gene calls are TRBV9 and TRBJ1-3; D call uncertain. This CDR3 comprises 16 residues. Germline assignment: CDR1 SGDLS and CDR2 YYNGEE. Trimming removed 2 bases from V and 0 bases from J, with 12 bases in between. CDR3 sequence reads: CASSVLAASSGNTIYF. The CDR3 DNA is TGTGCCAGCAGCGTCCTGGCAGCGAGCTCTGGAAACACCATATATTTT.

This chain links TRBV13 with TRBJ2-4; TRBD1 might be the D (6 bases). V lost 7 bases, J lost 7 bases, and 14 bases lay in between. This CDR3 is built from 13 residues. Germline CDR1 is PRHDT and CDR2 is FYEKMQ (reference sequence). The CDR3 DNA is TGTGCCAGCAATCCAGGGGTGGGGAACATTCAGTACTTC. Protein product: CASNPGVGNIQYF.

J is TRBJ2-7 and V is TRBV4-1, with D tentatively TRBD2 (6 bases). Germline V gives CDR1 MGHRA, CDR2 YSYEKL. This CDR3 is 14 amino acids long. V was cut by 1 base and J by 2 bases, with 9 bases left in between. CDR3 region: CASSQVASAYEQYF. CDR3 nucleotides: TGCGCCAGCAGCCAAGTGGCTAGCGCCTACGAGCAGTACTTC.

The V gene is TRBV18, the J gene TRBJ1-1; D unresolved. The CDR3 length is 16 residues. CDR1 is KGHSH and CDR2 is LQKENI in the germline V gene. Trimming stripped 0 bases from V and 1 base from J, with 12 bases between. DNA for the CDR3: TGTGCCAGCTCACCACCAGACCGCCCGGGGAACACTGAAGCTTTCTTT. Protein product: CASSPPDRPGNTEAFF.

The chain couples TRBV6-5 to TRBJ1-5; D is possibly TRBD1 (5 bases). The CDR3 totals 14 residues. V gave up 2 bases and J gave up 5 bases, with 10 bases separating them. Per germline, CDR1 MNHEY and CDR2 SVGAGI. The CDR3 protein is CASSYRGGDQPQHF. The CDR3 coding sequence is TGTGCCAGCAGTTACAGGGGTGGAGATCAGCCCCAGCATTTT.

The gene calls are TRBV11-2 and TRBJ2-1; TRBD2 matches 9 bases. The CDR3 is made up of 18 amino acids. Germline V gene data show CDR1 as SGHAT and CDR2 as FQNNGV. V lost 5 bases and J lost 4; bases outside the gene matches: 15. The CDR3 DNA follows: TGTGCCAGCAGCCCGGCTAGCGGGACCCGGCTCACTTACAATGAGCAGTTCTTC. Translation gives CASSPASGTRLTYNEQFF.

This chain connects TRBV4-1 to TRBJ1-1; D might be TRBD1 (5 bases). Trimming shortened V by 4 bases and J by 4 bases, and 13 bases separated the two germline ends. This CDR3 region has 14 residues. Germline CDR1 is MGHRA and CDR2 is YSYEKL. In nucleotides, the CDR3 is TGCGCCAGCAGCCTTTCTAGGGGAGGCACTGAAGCTTTCTTT. This codes for CASSLSRGGTEAFF.

This chain joins TRBV7-8 and TRBJ2-7, with D perhaps TRBD2 (6 bases). Germline assignment: CDR1 SGHVS and CDR2 FQNEAQ. V was pared by 5 bases and J by 2 bases, with 16 bases between. The CDR3 sequence is 15 residues long. Here the CDR3 DNA reads TGTGCCAGCAGCGCCATTTCTAGCGTTACCTACGAGCAGTACTTC. It codes for CASSAISSVTYEQYF.

The chain carries TRBV19 and TRBJ2-1; 9 bases map to TRBD2. The germline V gene encodes CDR1 LNHDA and CDR2 SQIVND (reference sequence). After removal of 5 bases from V and 8 bases from J, the junction contained 16 bases not matched to a gene. The CDR3 is 17 residues long. CDR3 DNA sequence: TGTGCCAGTAGTTTCCGTCCGGGACTAGCCCCAGTTCATGAGCAGTTCTTC. It yields the protein CASSFRPGLAPVHEQFF.

The chain links TRBV5-1 to TRBJ2-6, with D possibly TRBD1 on 6 matching bases. V lost 0 bases and J 1 base, leaving 14 bases between the germline ends. CDR3 size: 18 residues. Germline lookup yields CDR1 SGHRS and CDR2 YFSETQ. The CDR3 DNA is TGCGCCAGCAGCTTGGAAGATTGGGGGCGGTCTGGGGCCAACGTCCTGACTTTC. Encoded protein: CASSLEDWGRSGANVLTF.

The chain carries TRBV29-1 and TRBJ2-7; maybe TRBD2 (5 bases). V was clipped by 6 bases and J by 6 bases, with 24 bases between them. Germline V gene data show CDR1 as SQVTM and CDR2 as ANQGSEA. This CDR3 is 15 amino acids long. Here the CDR3 DNA reads TGCAGCGTAAAAACCCCGGCGGGTCGGGTGGGCGAGCAGTACTTC. This gives the protein CSVKTPAGRVGEQYF.